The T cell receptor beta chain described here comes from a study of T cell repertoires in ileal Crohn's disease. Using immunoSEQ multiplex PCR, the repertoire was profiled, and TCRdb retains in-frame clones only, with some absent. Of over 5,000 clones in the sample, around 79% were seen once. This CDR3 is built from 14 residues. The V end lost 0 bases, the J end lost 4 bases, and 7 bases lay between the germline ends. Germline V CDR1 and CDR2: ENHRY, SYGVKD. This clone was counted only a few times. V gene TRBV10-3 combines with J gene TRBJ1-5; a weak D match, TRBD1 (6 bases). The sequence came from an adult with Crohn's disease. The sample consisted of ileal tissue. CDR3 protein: CAISESDRNQPQHF. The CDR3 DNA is TGTGCCATCAGTGAGTCTGACAGGAATCAGCCCCAGCATTTT.